The sequence of this T cell receptor beta chain was determined in a study of blood T cell repertoires in COVID-19 (TCRdb year 2020). In terms of the full investigation: The collaborator samples originated in the United States, Italy and Spain and spanned the acute and convalescent phases of COVID-19. The repertoires were released in a freely available public database intended as a resource for research on the immune response to SARS-CoV-2. The prospective study material was composed of cDNA or gDNA derived from T cells, B-cell-depleted T cells, or PBMCs. Where available, HLA class I and class II types were obtained from metadata supplied by the sample provider rather than from assay-based typing. Samples were obtained from the ongoing ImmuneRACE study (first 160 participants) and from 950 to 1,500 subjects provided by 6 global collaborators. A de-identified subject ID, COVID-19 status, age in years and sex were almost always included in the sample metadata. Deeply sampled blood TCRbeta repertoires from subjects exposed to, actively infected with, or recovered from COVID-19 were included in the dataset.

Another Seattle source contributed samples from volunteer blood donors who had recovered from COVID-19. Each collaborating institution followed its own protocols to collect whole blood in K2EDTA tubes. For TCRbeta analysis, collaborator samples were shipped as frozen whole blood, as isolated PBMCs, or as DNA extracted from either sample type. With regard to this clone: Its target antigen remains unknown. Per-base qualities were not stored, and no clone one base away is much larger.

TCRbeta CDR3 regions were amplified from genomic DNA by means of the immunoSEQ Assay, a bias-controlled multiplex PCR. In the paper's pipeline: The number of nucleated cells in each sample was estimated by amplification of reference gene primers within the assay. Sequence reads were collapsed and filtered to measure the absolute abundance of every unique TCRbeta CDR3 rearrangement. Productive Simpson clonality was computed per sample as the square root of Simpson's diversity index over productive rearrangements. TCRdb retrieved this table from immuneACCESS and kept in-frame rearrangements only. Not all clones are present; in checked studies, unresolved V genes account for under half, and no reason is known for the remainder. V, J and clone size reflect that table, while D and trimming were determined from the DNA. This sample gives 200,000 or so clones in total; 70% to 90% of them show up just once. The ten largest clonotypes hold 2.9% of the sample.

The study at large found these results: How much clinical and demographic metadata was included differed by source and by participant, and the metadata was provided uncurated.

This sequence originates from a man between 45 and 60 years old who had recovered from COVID-19. The source material was peripheral blood.

Read as DNA, the sequence is TGTGCCAGCAGCAAAGGGAGCGGGAGGGCCCTCAATGAGCAGTTCTTC. This translates into CASSKGSGRALNEQFF. This receptor chain uses TRBV21-1 and TRBJ2-1; the D segment call TRBD2 is taken from the table without a DNA check. TRBV21-1 is a listed pseudogene. The cysteine opens and the phenylalanine closes a CDR3 of 16 amino acids. Only the CDR3 DNA stays, 48 bases, in frame from base 1.